This TCR beta chain appears in the sequencing data of a study of response to subunit inactivated influenza vaccine (dated by TCRdb to between 2017 and 2018). Study-level background: To follow how T cells responded to a trivalent subunit inactivated influenza vaccine, the researchers relied on deep quantitative profiling of the T cell receptor repertoire. General findings and caveats noted by the study authors: The authors proposed that each seasonal influenza vaccination may bring in only a limited number of new T cells.

Comment on this clonotype: What this receptor recognizes is not known. Per-base qualities were not stored, and no clone one base away is much larger.

The method behind the library was RT-PCR. The listed sequencing device is Illumina HiSeq 2500. The public sequencing data were trimmed at Q25 with fastp and processed into clonotypes with MiXCR by TCRdb, which kept only in-frame beta chains. Identical CDR3 protein sequences are pooled into one entry, listed with their most common genes and DNA. For this sample there are approximately 170,000 distinct CDR3 sequences; roughly 12% appear just once. The top ten clones comprise 25% to 30% of the sample. After removal of 0 bases from V and 3 bases from J, the junction retains 8 bases not matched to a gene. The CDR3, from cysteine to phenylalanine, totals 16 residues. The DNA shown is the 48-base CDR3, in frame from base 1. As encoded in the germline V gene, CDR1 is LGHNA while CDR2 is YSLEER. A further study also used this sample, focusing on T cells expressing NK-cell markers. Drawing on the second study: TCR beta cDNA libraries were prepared using 5'RACE template switching, which introduced a universal primer site and unique molecular identifiers. In sorted CD3+CD56+NKG2C+, CD3+CD56+NKG2C- and CD3+CD56-NKG2C+ T-cell subsets from about eight donors, TCR beta-chain repertoires were profiled. Most of the eight sequenced donors were HCMV-seropositive and one was HCMV-seronegative. To restrict sorting to alphabetaTCR-expressing T cells, an anti-gammadeltaTCR antibody was added in several experiments. In a handful of donors, the dominant CD3+CD56+NKG2C+ clonotypes were found to rank among the top 10 CD8+ clonotypes and to make up roughly 1.0-8% of CD8+ T cells. Those dominant clonotypes were again the most abundant among CD3+CD56-NKG2C+ cells in a few donors, at about 28.3-65%. It remained unclear whether the expanded NKG2C-expressing T cell clones were specific for HCMV antigens. The study sequenced eight donors, all healthy volunteers chosen at random: three men and five women. A commercial ELISA kit detecting HCMV-specific IgG in serum was used to determine HCMV serostatus. Peripheral blood mononuclear cells were isolated from blood by Ficoll density gradient centrifugation. CD4+ and CD8+ T cells were isolated from PBMC by magnetic immunoseparation with Miltenyi isolation kits. Synthesis of cDNA was primed from the TCR beta constant segment and was followed by two consecutive PCR amplification steps. The libraries were sequenced on Illumina HiSeq 2000/2500, MiSeq or NextSeq, producing 2 x 150 bp reads. MIGEC handled demultiplexing of the reads and grouping by UMI, while MiTCR was used to assemble and quantify clonotypes. Only TCR cDNA sequences supported by at least two reads were kept to exclude erroneous sequences. The tcR package was used for downstream repertoire analysis, and clonotypes were matched between fractions using CDR3 nucleotide sequence together with V segment. VDJmatch was used to annotate antigen specificity against VDJdb, with one amino acid substitution allowed in CDR3.

The chain was built from TRBV4-3 and TRBJ2-7, with TRBD2 identical over 7 junction bases. Sequencing used CD8+ T cells sorted from PBMCs, obtained about 12 days after vaccination. This receptor was obtained from a man aged 50-59 years who received an inactivated influenza vaccine. Donor details come from another sample of the same person, matched by shared clones. The CDR3 region has the sequence CASSQDRASGNYEQYF. The DNA sequence reads TGCGCCAGCAGCCAAGATCGGGCTAGCGGAAACTACGAGCAGTACTTC.